This T cell receptor beta chain is drawn from a study of cytomegalovirus exposure and HLA in healthy donors. The study's findings and limits: Most observed TCR sequences were rare, whereas some public TCRs were detected in many donors. Three CMV-associated chains proved CMV antigen-specific in vitro. Several top significant clusters appeared, in a later analysis, to be linked to common viral pathogens.

As for this clone: Its specificity is unknown.

The PCR employed 60 Vbeta primers together with 13 Jbeta primers. Produced via immunoSEQ multiplex PCR; TCRdb's table is partial and in-frame only. The table lists some 160,000 clones, approximately 80% of them singletons, with approximately 1.4% in the top ten. Germline CDR1 and CDR2: LNHDA and SQIVND (reference sequence). This CDR3 spans 12 amino acids. Trimming removed 2 bases at V and 5 bases at J, with 4 bases between. Source material: PBMCs. The chain joins TRBV19 to TRBJ1-5; D gene uncertain. The receptor comes from a woman between 18 and 29 years old in good health and CMV-seronegative. The CDR3, as DNA: TGTGCCAGTAGTATATCAGATCAGCCCCAGCATTTT. Translated: CASSISDQPQHF.